Listed here are 7 T cell receptor beta chains from one sample, sequenced in a study of cytomegalovirus exposure and HLA in healthy donors listed by TCRdb under 2017. The library came from the immunoSEQ multiplex PCR assay. For the multiplex PCR, a mixture combining 60 forward primers for TCR Vbeta segments and 13 reverse primers for TCR Jbeta segments was used. This immuneACCESS table, as held by TCRdb, lists in-frame sequences with V and J called but not all clones. Of the missing ones, under half trace to an unresolved V gene in checked studies; the others have no known cause. The sample yields about 31,000 clones; 85% to 90% were counted once. The ten largest clones take up 2.7% of the sample. Source material: PBMCs. Every receptor here comes from a boy aged 5-17 years in good health and CMV-seronegative.

In its sample, this clone was seen once. The V and J genes are TRBV21-1 and TRBJ2-4; the D call of TRBD1 is as the table states it, not checked on the DNA. TRBV21-1 counts as a pseudogene. CDR3 length: 13 amino acids. The CDR3 sequence: CASSKAGQNIQYF. The CDR3 DNA reads TGTGCCAGCAGCAAAGCTGGCCAAAACATTCAGTACTTC.

The chain employs TRBV5-1 and TRBJ2-1, with no clear D. V gave up 4 bases and J gave up 2 bases, with 13 bases separating them. Per germline, CDR1 SGHRS and CDR2 YFSETQ. There are 15 residues in the CDR3. The CDR3 here is CASSPRLNPYNEQFF. The CDR3 DNA reads TGCGCCAGCAGCCCCCGGTTAAACCCCTACAATGAGCAGTTCTTC.

The V call is TRBV5-5, the J call TRBJ2-3; 7 bases map to TRBD2. Losses at the gene ends were 0 bases for V and 1 base for J; bases not matched to a gene: 2. The CDR3 has 15 amino acids. The germline CDR1 and CDR2 sequences are SGHKS and YYEKEE (reference sequence). The CDR3, as DNA: TGTGCCAGCAGCTTGGGGGCGGGGGGCACAGATACGCAGTATTTT. Protein: CASSLGAGGTDTQYF.

V gene TRBV23-1 combines with J gene TRBJ1-2, with D perhaps matching TRBD1 (6 bases). TRBV23-1 is sorted into the ORF group, with uncertain function. The V gene lost 1 base and the J gene lost 8 bases, with 14 bases spanning the gap. The CDR3 loop spans 14 amino acids. Here the CDR3 DNA reads TGCGCCAGCAGTCAATGTCCAGGGGTGGAGGGCTACACCTTC. Translation: CASSQCPGVEGYTF.

The CDR3 nucleotides read TGTGCCAGCAGCGCAGGGACAGGGTTCACCGGGGAGCTGTTTTTT. This encodes CASSAGTGFTGELFF. This sequence joins TRBV5-5 and TRBJ2-2; 9 bases agree with TRBD1. V was clipped by 4 bases and J by 4 bases; unmatched bases: 5. The CDR3 spans 15 residues. Germline assignment: CDR1 SGHKS and CDR2 YYEKEE (reference sequence).

The rearrangement uses TRBV29-1 and TRBJ2-7; the D is unclear. Germline V gene data show CDR1 as SQVTM and CDR2 as ANQGSEA. V shed 3 bases and J shed 4 bases, with 10 bases lying between them. There are 12 residues in the CDR3. CDR3 DNA sequence: TGCAGCGTTGAGATGGCGGATTACGAGCAGTACTTC. Its protein product is CSVEMADYEQYF.

V gene TRBV4-3 combines with J gene TRBJ1-2; D is perhaps TRBD1 (5 bases). The V end was cut by 0 bases, the J end by 3 bases, with 8 bases between. The germline V gene has CDR1 LGHNA and CDR2 YSLEER. The CDR3 contains 14 residues. The CDR3 sequence: CASSQEDNYYGYTF. The CDR3 DNA sequence: TGCGCCAGCAGCCAAGAGGACAACTACTATGGCTACACCTTC.